This T cell receptor (beta chain) is drawn from a study of shared clonotypes between healthy human individuals (dated by TCRdb to the early 2020s). A note on the overall study: The cohort comprised two women and three men aged 18 to 49 years. For each donor, CD4 naive and CD4 memory were each given three plates, CD8 naive was given two plates, and CD8 memory was given one plate. The study deeply sequenced blood TCR repertoires of about 5 healthy adults to estimate repertoire size and the extent of clonotype sharing between individuals. Different laboratories and diverse techniques were used to prepare libraries and sequence TCR repertoires, to increase sequencing depth and limit assay-specific biases. Leukapheresis yielded between about 0.9 and 10 billion PBMCs per donor.

Here is what the overall study found, with its caveats: Higher generation probabilities were observed for clonotypes shared by all four sorted-subset donors than for non-shared clonotypes. The small number of donors limited the genetic and exposure-history diversity represented. Incomplete sequencing was indicated by rarefaction of sorted-subset datasets, despite the large sequencing depth. Approximately 5% of naive CD4, 3.5% of naive CD8, approximately 2% of memory CD4, and 0.4% of memory CD8 clonotypes were shared across a few donors. Sampling was limited to blood, and TCR repertoires in tissue likely differ from TCR repertoires in blood. Based on pairwise subsampling, the degree of clonotype sharing among donors was expected to be affected by sequencing depth. Estimated clonotype richness was generally larger for naive than for memory subsets.

Inclusive of the bounding cysteine and phenylalanine, the CDR3 is 13 residues long. Only the CDR3 DNA is retained, 39 bases long and in frame from the first base. The junction carries 13 bases between V and J, which are trimmed by 3 bases and 8 bases respectively. From a lookup of the germline V gene, CDR1 and CDR2 are MNHNS and SASEGT. For this clone: Its antigen specificity is not known. No quality values exist for individual bases; no much larger clone is one base distant.

TCR CDR3 regions were amplified from genomic DNA by multiplex PCR using the deep immunoSEQ assay. For each cell subset, the extracted genomic DNA was distributed evenly across all wells of several immunoSEQ 96-well plates, and each plate served as one replicate. For sorted subsets, each replicate PCR was loaded with around 200 ng genomic DNA, equivalent to 32,000 or so T cell genomes. Purified libraries were measured with a Qubit 3.0 fluorometer, size-checked on a Bioanalyzer 2100, and measured again with the KAPA Library Quantification kit. Each immunoSEQ 96-well plate was sequenced on its own single-read 150-cycle Illumina NextSeq 550 flow cell. The original methods were these. Because the immunoSEQ output included only junctional sequences and no quality scores, the filtering could not be the same as the filtering used for full-length reads. To assign V/J genes and CDR3, sequences were annotated using PyIR, a Python wrapper for IgBLAST v1.9, with IMGT germline references. Reads were filtered out if the reads had weak V/J assignments (E-value above 1e-6), no CDR3, stop codons, out-of-frame junctions, or ambiguous translated residues. A V3J clonotype was defined by an identical inferred V gene, J gene, and CDR3 amino acid sequence. Percentage overlap between repertoires was computed as shared unique clonotypes divided by the size of the smaller repertoire. RTK rarefaction, the Chao1 estimator, and Recon v2.1 estimates of unobserved clonotypes were used to assess repertoire richness. OLGA was used to compute generation probabilities for all TCRbeta clonotypes that the gDNA method yielded from a few donors. Sourced from immuneACCESS, this table was stored by TCRdb with only in-frame sequences that have V and J called. A share of the clones is absent; for the studies checked, an unresolved V gene accounts for under half, and the remainder has no known explanation. V, J and clone size derive from that table, while D and trimming were established from the DNA sequence. The sample profile shows under 2,000,000 clones; just under 95% of them were found once. The ten largest account for 1% to 1.5% of the sample.

CD8 naive samples were obtained by positive selection for CCR7 among CD45RO-negative cells, yielding a CD45RA+CCR7+ population from which TemRA cells were excluded. The donors were healthy, HIV-negative adults with no recently reported acute infections or vaccinations. All donors were Caucasian adults living in Nashville, Tennessee, USA. After blood collection by leukapheresis, PBMCs were isolated using Ficoll-Histopaque density gradient centrifugation and then cryopreserved in the vapor phase of liquid nitrogen. Analytical flow cytometry was used to check the purity and quantity of each magnetically sorted T cell population. From each sorted fraction, genomic DNA was isolated and quantified by UV absorbance on a Nanodrop 2000c.

This TCR derives from a man younger than 35 in good health. The sequence joins TRBV6-1 to TRBJ1-2; the D segment could be TRBD1, given 6 matching bases. Sample: naive CD8+ T cells sorted from blood. Explained via the paper, the cell subset or site label denotes: CD45RA+CCR7+. The CDR3 reads CASSDSGAEGYTF. The nucleotides are TGTGCCAGCAGTGATTCGGGGGCTGAGGGCTACACCTTC.